The text below deals with one T cell receptor (beta chain). Antigen specificity is unknown. Chemo-refractory metastatic non-small-cell lung cancer patients were treated with focal radiation plus CTLA-4 blockade with ipilimumab. Germline CDR1 reads SGHTA; CDR2 reads FQGNSA. The CDR3 spans 15 residues. V dropped 1 base and J dropped 7; count of bases not matched to a gene: 5. Produced via immunoSEQ multiplex PCR; TCRdb's table is partial and in-frame only. The sample consists of about 87,000 clones, around 86% of them appearing once. The sample belongs to a study of radiotherapy plus CTLA-4 blockade in lung cancer. Study-wide context: The study recorded objective responses in roughly 18% of patients and disease control in 31%.

Study-wide results and caveats: Researchers report tumor-derived TCR clones expanding in blood after radiotherapy plus ipilimumab. Dynamics of early blood T cell clones, together with interferon-beta, were reportedly the best predictors of response.

The sequences come from peripheral blood, collected from a patient treated with radiotherapy plus ipilimumab. This receptor was taken from a human donor with non-small cell lung cancer that progressed on radiotherapy plus ipilimumab. This chain uses TRBV7-2 with TRBJ2-1; 9 positions match TRBD1. The CDR3 DNA reads as TGTGCCAGCAGCTTAGAGGGACAGGGCGGGAATGAGCAGTTCTTC. Its translation: CASSLEGQGGNEQFF.